This T cell receptor beta chain was obtained from a study of blood T cell repertoires in COVID-19. For the study at large: Acute and convalescent COVID-19 specimens originated in the United States, Italy and Spain. The analysed material was cDNA or gDNA that came from T cells, B-cell-depleted T cells, or PBMCs.

The CDR3 runs to 16 residues. Per germline, CDR1 SGHRS and CDR2 YFSETQ. Trimming took off 0 bases at V and 4 bases at J, with 17 bases between the two ends. As originally analysed: The assay estimated nucleated cells by amplifying reference gene primers. Only in-frame clones appear in the TCRdb table, and some are missing; sequencing was by immunoSEQ multiplex PCR. V, J and clone size reflect that table, while D and trimming were determined from the DNA. The table records 200,000 to 300,000 clones, roughly 86% of them present only once. The TCR sequence derives from a man in his forties or fifties who had recovered from COVID-19. The sequenced material came from peripheral blood. The V gene is TRBV5-1, the J gene TRBJ2-7, with a tentative D call TRBD2 (5 bases). CDR3 sequence: CASSLAGSPRNYEQYF. The DNA of the CDR3 is TGCGCCAGCAGCTTGGCGGGGTCTCCCCGAAATTACGAGCAGTACTTC.